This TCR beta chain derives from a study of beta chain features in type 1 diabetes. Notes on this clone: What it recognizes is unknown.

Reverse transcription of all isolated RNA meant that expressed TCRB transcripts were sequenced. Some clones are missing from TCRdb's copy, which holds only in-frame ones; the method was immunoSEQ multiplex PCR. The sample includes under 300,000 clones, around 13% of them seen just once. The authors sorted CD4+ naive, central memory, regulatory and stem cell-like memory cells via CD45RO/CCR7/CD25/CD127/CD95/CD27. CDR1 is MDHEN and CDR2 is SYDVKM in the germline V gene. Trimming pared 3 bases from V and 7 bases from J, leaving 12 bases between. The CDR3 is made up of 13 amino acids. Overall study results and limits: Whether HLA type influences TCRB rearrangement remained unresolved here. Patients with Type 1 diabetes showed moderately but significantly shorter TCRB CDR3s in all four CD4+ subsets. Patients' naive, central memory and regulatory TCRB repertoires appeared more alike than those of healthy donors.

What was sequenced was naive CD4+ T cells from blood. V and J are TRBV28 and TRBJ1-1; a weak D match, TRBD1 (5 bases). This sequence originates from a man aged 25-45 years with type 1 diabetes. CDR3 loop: CASSLSGPSEAFF. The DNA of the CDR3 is TGTGCCAGCAGTTTGTCAGGGCCGAGTGAAGCTTTCTTT.